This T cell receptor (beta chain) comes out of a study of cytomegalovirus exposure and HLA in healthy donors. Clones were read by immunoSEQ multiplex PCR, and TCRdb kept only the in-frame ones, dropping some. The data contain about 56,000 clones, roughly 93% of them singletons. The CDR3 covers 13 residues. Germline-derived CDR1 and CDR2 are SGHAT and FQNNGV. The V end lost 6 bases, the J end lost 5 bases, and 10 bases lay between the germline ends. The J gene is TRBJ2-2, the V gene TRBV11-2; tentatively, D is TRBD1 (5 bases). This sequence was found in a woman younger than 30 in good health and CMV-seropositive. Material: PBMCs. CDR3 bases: TGTGCCAGCAGACCGACAGCAACCGGGGAGCTGTTTTTT. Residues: CASRPTATGELFF.